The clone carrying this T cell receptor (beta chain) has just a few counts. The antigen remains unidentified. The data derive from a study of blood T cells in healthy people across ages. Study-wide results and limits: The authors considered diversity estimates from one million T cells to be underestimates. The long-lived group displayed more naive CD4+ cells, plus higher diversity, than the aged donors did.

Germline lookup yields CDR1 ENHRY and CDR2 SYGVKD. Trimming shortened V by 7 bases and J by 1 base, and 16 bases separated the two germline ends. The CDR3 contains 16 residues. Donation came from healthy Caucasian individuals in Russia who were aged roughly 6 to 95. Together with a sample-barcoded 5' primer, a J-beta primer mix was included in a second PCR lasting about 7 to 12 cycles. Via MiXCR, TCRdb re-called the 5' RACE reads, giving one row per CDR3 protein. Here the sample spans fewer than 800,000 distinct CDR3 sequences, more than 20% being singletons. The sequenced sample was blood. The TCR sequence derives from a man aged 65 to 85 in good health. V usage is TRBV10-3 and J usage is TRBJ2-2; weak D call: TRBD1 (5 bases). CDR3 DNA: TGTGCCATCAAACCCCGCCTGACAGAGAACACCGGGGAGCTGTTTTTT. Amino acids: CAIKPRLTENTGELFF.